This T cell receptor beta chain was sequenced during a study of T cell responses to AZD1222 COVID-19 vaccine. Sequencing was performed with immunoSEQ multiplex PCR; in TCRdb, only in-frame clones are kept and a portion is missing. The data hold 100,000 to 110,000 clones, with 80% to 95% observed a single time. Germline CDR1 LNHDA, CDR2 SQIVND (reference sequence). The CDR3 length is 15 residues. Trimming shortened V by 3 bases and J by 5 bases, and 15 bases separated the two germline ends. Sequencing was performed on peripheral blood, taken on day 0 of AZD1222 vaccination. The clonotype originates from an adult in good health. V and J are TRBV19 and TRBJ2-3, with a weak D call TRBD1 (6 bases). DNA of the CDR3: TGTGCCAGTAGTATGGTACAGGGTGGAGAAGATACGCAGTATTTT. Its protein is CASSMVQGGEDTQYF.